These 29 T cell receptor beta chains were all obtained from the same sample, sequenced in a study of blood T cell repertoires in COVID-19. Produced via immunoSEQ multiplex PCR; TCRdb's table is partial and in-frame only. The sample consists of roughly 140,000 clones, 80% to 90% of them appearing once. Material for sequencing was peripheral blood. These receptors came from a woman between 65 and 79 years old with acute or convalescent COVID-19.

The V and J genes are TRBV19 and TRBJ2-2; D is unclear. CDR3 length: 13 amino acids. Germline-derived CDR1 and CDR2 are LNHDA and SQIVND (reference sequence). The V end was cut by 10 bases, the J end by 2 bases, with 11 bases between. The CDR3 sequence is CATSDTNTGELFF. DNA for the CDR3: TGTGCCACCTCTGACACCAACACCGGGGAGCTGTTTTTT.

The chain recombines TRBV3-1 (or the pseudogene TRBV3-2) with TRBJ2-1; 9 nucleotides agree with TRBD2. Unmatched junction bases numbered 8, after V lost 4 bases and J lost 4 bases. This CDR3 spans 16 amino acids. Germline CDR1 is LGHDT and CDR2 is YNNKEL (reference sequence). The CDR3 DNA is TGTGCCAGCAGCCGAGGGAGCGGGGGGTCGTACAATGAGCAGTTCTTC. Amino acid sequence: CASSRGSGGSYNEQFF.

The J gene is TRBJ2-5, the V gene TRBV19; possible D gene TRBD2, 7 bases. The CDR3 runs 16 residues. V lost 4 bases, J lost 5 bases, and 20 bases lay in between. CDR1 and CDR2 from the germline V gene are LNHDA and SQIVND (reference sequence). The CDR3 region has the DNA TGTGCCAGTAGTAGAAACTGGGTCAGGGGAGGGGAGACCCAGTACTTC. Translating gives CASSRNWVRGGETQYF.

The chain carries TRBV15 and TRBJ2-2; 9 nucleotides line up with TRBD1. This CDR3 region has 18 residues. Losses at the gene ends were 0 bases for V and 5 bases for J; bases not matched to a gene: 10. Germline V lookup: CDR1 LNHNV, CDR2 YYDKDF (reference sequence). CDR3 sequence (DNA): TGTGCCACCAGCAGAGATCAGCGGGGACAGGGATCGACCGGGGAGCTGTTTTTT. It translates to CATSRDQRGQGSTGELFF.

CDR3 protein: CASSQDGGAGNIQYF. The CDR3 DNA reads TGCGCCAGCAGCCAAGATGGGGGGGCTGGAAACATTCAGTACTTC. The V call is TRBV4-3, the J call TRBJ2-4, with D perhaps TRBD2 (7 bases). Between the trimmed V and J ends, which lost 0 bases and 6 bases, there was a span of 12 bases. CDR1 is LGHNA and CDR2 is YSLEER in the germline V gene. This CDR3 is 15 amino acids long.

V gene TRBV5-1 combines with J gene TRBJ1-1, with 12 bases fitting TRBD1. The CDR3 length is 16 residues. V lost 2 bases to trimming and J lost 4 bases; unmatched junction nucleotides: 6. Per germline, CDR1 SGHRS and CDR2 YFSETQ. CDR3 in DNA: TGCGCCAGCAGCTTTAGGGGACAGGGGGCGGCCACTGAAGCTTTCTTT. Translation: CASSFRGQGAATEAFF.

The chain combines TRBV19 with TRBJ2-1, with 8 bases lining up with TRBD2. Germline V CDR1 and CDR2: LNHDA, SQIVND (reference sequence). CDR3 length equals 11 residues. The CDR3 bases are TGTCCCGGGGGGGAGGTCAATGAGCAGTTCTTC. Its protein is CPGGEVNEQFF. The full variable domain, with the rest looked up from reference TRBV19 and TRBJ2-1, is DGGITQSPKYLFRKEGQNVTLSCEQNLNHDAMYWYRQDPGQGLRLIYYSQIVNDFQKGDIAEGYSVSREKKESFPLTVTSAQKNPTAFYLCPGGEVNEQFFGPGTRLTVL.

This chain uses TRBV11-2 with TRBJ2-1, with 9 nucleotides matching TRBD1. Germline-derived CDR1 and CDR2 are SGHAT and FQNNGV. Germline trimming cut 3 bases from V and 8 bases from J; bases unmatched to any gene: 8. The length of the CDR3 is 15 residues. The CDR3 is CASSLGGTGNDEQFF. In DNA, the CDR3 is TGTGCCAGCAGCTTGGGCGGGACAGGGAACGATGAGCAGTTCTTC.

This chain links TRBV6-6 with TRBJ1-2; 9 nucleotides align to TRBD1. The junction had 6 bases not matched to a gene; V was cut back by 5 bases and J by 2 bases. The CDR3 is 15 amino acids. CDR1 and CDR2 from the germline V gene are MNHNY and SVGAGI (reference sequence). The CDR3 coding sequence is TGTGCCAGCAGTAGGACAGGGGAACCGAACTATGGCTACACCTTC. Translation: CASSRTGEPNYGYTF.

The chain is built from TRBV24-1 and TRBJ2-1; possible D gene TRBD2, 7 bases. V lost 1 base to trimming and J lost 2 bases, with 11 bases between them. The CDR3 is 16 residues long. Per germline, CDR1 KGHDR and CDR2 SFDVKD. The CDR3 nucleotides read TGTGCCACCAGTGATTTTCGAGGGGGGGCCTACAATGAGCAGTTCTTC. It is translated as CATSDFRGGAYNEQFF.

The chain recombines TRBV5-6 with TRBJ1-5, with TRBD1 identical over 8 bases. The CDR3 covers 16 residues. The trim removed 1 base at V and 2 bases at J, leaving 5 bases unmatched. In germline, CDR1 is SGHDT, CDR2 YYEEEE. CDR3 region: CASSLFGQGGNQPQHF. The CDR3 DNA sequence: TGTGCCAGCAGCTTGTTTGGACAGGGTGGCAATCAGCCCCAGCATTTT.

V gene TRBV19 combines with J gene TRBJ1-1; possible D gene TRBD1, 5 bases. The length of the CDR3 is 16 residues. Looked up from germline, CDR1 is LNHDA and CDR2 is SQIVND (reference sequence). V was clipped by 1 base and J by 0 bases, with 12 bases between them. The CDR3 here is CASSIGNYRMNTEAFF. CDR3 sequence (DNA): TGTGCCAGTAGTATAGGGAATTACAGGATGAACACTGAAGCTTTCTTT.

This chain uses TRBV27 with TRBJ2-7, with 15 bases matching TRBD2. The germline CDR1 and CDR2 sequences are MNHEY and SMNVEV (reference sequence). With 0 bases clipped from V and 3 bases from J, the junction kept 6 bases outside the gene matches. This CDR3 spans 18 amino acids. The CDR3 nucleotides are TGTGCCAGCAGTTTATCGGGGACTAGCGGGGGGCAGAGCTACGAGCAGTACTTC. This codes for CASSLSGTSGGQSYEQYF.

The chain carries TRBV2 and TRBJ1-5, with TRBD1 identical over 7 bases. This CDR3 region has 15 residues. The germline V gene encodes CDR1 SNHLY and CDR2 FYNNEI. V shed 6 bases, J shed 2 bases, and the junction held 7 bases outside the gene matches. CDR3 nucleotides: TGTGCCAGCAGGGACAGGTCTGGGGGCAATCAGCCCCAGCATTTT. Amino acids: CASRDRSGGNQPQHF.

This clone occurred once. This chain links TRBV7-8 with TRBJ1-2; 9 bases agree with TRBD1. This CDR3 comprises 14 residues. With 5 bases clipped from V and 4 bases from J, the junction kept 5 bases outside the gene matches. Looked up from germline, CDR1 is SGHVS and CDR2 is FQNEAQ. The CDR3 protein is CASSGQGLPYGYTF. CDR3 nucleotide sequence: TGTGCCAGCAGCGGACAGGGGCTCCCCTATGGCTACACCTTC. The variable domain in full, completed from reference TRBV7-8 and TRBJ1-2, reads GAGVSQSPRYKVAKRGQDVALRCDPISGHVSLFWYQQALGQGPEFLTYFQNEAQLDKSGLPSDRFFAERPEGSVSTLKIQRTQQEDSAVYLCASSGQGLPYGYTFGSGTRLTVV.

The rearrangement links TRBV4-2 to TRBJ1-2; D remains ambiguous. The V gene lost 0 bases and the J gene lost 2 bases, with 7 bases spanning the gap. The CDR3 has 14 amino acids. The germline gives CDR1 LGHNA, CDR2 YNFKEQ. In nucleotides, the CDR3 is TGTGCCAGCAGCCAAGAGGGCAGGAACTATGGCTACACCTTC. This translates into CASSQEGRNYGYTF.

This chain links TRBV4-1 with TRBJ2-5; perhaps TRBD1 as D (5 bases). V was trimmed by 0 bases and J by 1 base, leaving 6 bases between them. Germline V gene data show CDR1 as MGHRA and CDR2 as YSYEKL. The CDR3 is 14 residues long. CDR3: CASSQEGRQETQYF. CDR3 bases: TGCGCCAGCAGCCAAGAGGGGCGCCAAGAGACCCAGTACTTC.

V gene TRBV9 combines with J gene TRBJ1-6; 7 nucleotides agree with TRBD1. With 3 bases clipped from V and 8 bases from J, the junction kept 11 bases outside the gene matches. The CDR3 is made up of 16 amino acids. The V gene's germline CDR1 is SGDLS and CDR2 YYNGEE. The CDR3 region is CASSDPDREVDSPLHF. CDR3 nucleotide sequence: TGTGCCAGCAGCGACCCTGACAGGGAGGTCGATTCACCCCTCCACTTT.

This clone was seen just once. In the same sample, other DNA sequences code for this CDR3. The chain employs TRBV5-1 and TRBJ1-1, with D perhaps matching TRBD1 (5 bases). The germline V gene encodes CDR1 SGHRS and CDR2 YFSETQ. Trimming removed 4 bases at V and 0 bases at J, with 16 bases between. The CDR3 loop spans 16 amino acids. The CDR3 DNA follows: TGCGCCAGCAGCCCCGGGGAGGGGCGCATGAACACTGAAGCTTTCTTT. Translation gives CASSPGEGRMNTEAFF.

The V call is TRBV16, the J call TRBJ1-2; D perhaps matches TRBD1 (6 bases). Germline V lookup: CDR1 KGHSY, CDR2 FQNENV. The CDR3 has 14 residues. With 0 bases removed from V and 4 bases from J, the gap between germline ends came to 9 bases. The CDR3 DNA follows: TGTGCCAGCAGCCAATCAACAGGGAGCTATGGCTACACCTTC. This translates into CASSQSTGSYGYTF.

This clone was picked up one time. This chain joins TRBV18 and TRBJ1-1; no clear D. Trimming took 0 bases from V and 4 from J, leaving 18 bases between them. In germline, CDR1 is KGHSH, CDR2 LQKENI. The CDR3 loop spans 17 amino acids. The CDR3 nucleotides read TGTGCCAGCTCACCACCGATGCTACGACCTCGGGGCACTGAAGCTTTCTTT. Residues: CASSPPMLRPRGTEAFF.

This chain uses TRBV28 with TRBJ1-2; TRBD1 aligns across 7 bases. Germline V gene lookup returns CDR1 MDHEN and CDR2 SYDVKM. This CDR3 has 15 residues. Unmatched junction bases numbered 12, after V lost 5 bases and J lost 6 bases. CDR3 region: CASSRTGTAGNGYTF. The CDR3, as DNA: TGTGCCAGCAGTCGCACCGGGACAGCCGGGAATGGCTACACCTTC.

With respect to this clone: The CDR3 end shows no conserved phenylalanine or tryptophan, and so a read error is likely. The chain employs TRBV12-5 and TRBJ1-2, with 7 bases matching TRBD1. CDR1 is LGHNT, CDR2 FRNRAP, per germline. The ends lost 1 base at V and 7 bases at J; junction bases unmatched: 3. CDR3 length: 13 amino acids. The CDR3 reads CASGLDRGLGYTS. CDR3 nucleotides: TGTGCTAGTGGTTTGGACAGGGGCCTTGGCTACACCTCC.

In its sample, this clone was seen once. This sequence joins TRBV28 and TRBJ2-3, with 8 positions matching TRBD2. This CDR3 has 14 amino acids. V lost 6 bases and J lost 3; bases outside the gene matches: 5. The germline V gene encodes CDR1 MDHEN and CDR2 SYDVKM. The CDR3, as DNA: TGTGCCAGCAGGCCCGGGACTAGTACAGATACGCAGTATTTT. The encoded protein is CASRPGTSTDTQYF.

This rearrangement joins TRBV30 to TRBJ1-2; 8 bases are a match to TRBD1. Germline V lookup: CDR1 GTSNPN, CDR2 SVGIG (reference sequence). Losses at the gene ends were 5 bases for V and 2 bases for J; bases not matched to a gene: 4. There are 13 residues in the CDR3. CDR3 region: CAWATGANYGYTF. DNA for the CDR3: TGTGCCTGGGCGACAGGGGCCAACTATGGCTACACCTTC.

The chain combines TRBV6-6 with TRBJ1-6, with TRBD1 matching 9 bases. This CDR3 region has 16 residues. The V segment lost 6 bases and the J segment 8 bases; nucleotides outside the gene matches: 11. Looked up from germline, CDR1 is MNHNY and CDR2 is SVGAGI (reference sequence). CDR3 DNA sequence: TGTGCCAGCAGGCACTTAACAGGGGGCTGGGATTCACCCCTCCACTTT. Translating gives CASRHLTGGWDSPLHF.

This clone was observed once. The chain carries TRBV27 and TRBJ1-1, with 7 bases that match TRBD1. CDR3 length: 16 residues. Germline lookup yields CDR1 MNHEY and CDR2 SMNVEV (reference sequence). Losses at the gene ends were 5 bases for V and 4 bases for J; bases not matched to a gene: 13. DNA for the CDR3: TGTGCCAGCAGTCCCGGGACAGTGGGGCACGGCACTGAAGCTTTCTTT. Translated, it gives CASSPGTVGHGTEAFF.

This chain joins TRBV28 and TRBJ2-3, with a weak D call TRBD2 (7 bases). Trimming left V 2 bases short and J 2 bases short, with 11 bases between. Germline CDR1 reads MDHEN; CDR2 reads SYDVKM. The CDR3 has 15 amino acids. In DNA, the CDR3 is TGTGCCAGCAGTTTAGAAGGGGGGGTCACAGATACGCAGTATTTT. Translated: CASSLEGGVTDTQYF.

J is TRBJ1-2 and V is TRBV12-3 or TRBV12-4; 8 bases align to TRBD1. V gave up 3 bases and J gave up 8 bases; unmatched junction bases: 2. This CDR3 is 12 amino acids long. The CDR3 sequence is CASSFAGGGYTF. CDR3 nucleotides: TGTGCCAGCAGTTTTGCAGGGGGCGGCTACACCTTC.